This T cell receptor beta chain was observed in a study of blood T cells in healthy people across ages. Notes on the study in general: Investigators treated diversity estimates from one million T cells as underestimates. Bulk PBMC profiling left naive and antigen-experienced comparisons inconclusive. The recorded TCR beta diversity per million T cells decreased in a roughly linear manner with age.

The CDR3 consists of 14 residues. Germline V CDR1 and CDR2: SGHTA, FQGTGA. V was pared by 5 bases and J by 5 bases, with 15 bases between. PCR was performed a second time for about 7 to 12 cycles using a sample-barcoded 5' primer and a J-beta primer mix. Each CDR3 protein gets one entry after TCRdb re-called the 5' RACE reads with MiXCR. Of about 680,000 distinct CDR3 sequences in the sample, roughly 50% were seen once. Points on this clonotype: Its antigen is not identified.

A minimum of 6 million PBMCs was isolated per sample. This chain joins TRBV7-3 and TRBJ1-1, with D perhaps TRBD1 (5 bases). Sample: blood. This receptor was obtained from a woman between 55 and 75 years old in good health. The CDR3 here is CASSPDGGRTEAFF. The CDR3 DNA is TGTGCCAGCAGCCCGGACGGGGGTAGGACTGAAGCTTTCTTT.